This T cell receptor (beta chain) was sequenced during a study of T cells in Graves' hyperthyroidism and ophthalmopathy. No ophthalmopathy progression within 18 months constituted stable Graves' hyperthyroidism. Subjects aged 18 to 65 presented with newly diagnosed hyperthyroidism of less than 2 months' duration. As to this clonotype: One end of the junction is discordant with germline, which a read error may explain.

From RNA transcripts, TCR beta CDR3 regions were amplified. In the first-round RT-PCR of the TCR CDR3, the HTBI primer set was used. Each CDR3 protein is one row after TCRdb ran MiXCR on the multiplex PCR reads. In the table there are about 720,000 distinct CDR3 sequences, roughly 17% of which are singletons. The clonotype was recovered from a man aged 18 to 29 with Graves' hyperthyroidism. Source material: blood.

The CDR3 DNA follows: TGTGCCAACTCACCGACAGGGAATTCACCCCTCCACTTT. Its translation is CANSPTGNSPLHF. J is TRBJ1-6 and V is TRBV18, with 7 bases identical to TRBD1. This CDR3 region has 13 residues. Per germline, CDR1 KGHSH and CDR2 LQKENI.